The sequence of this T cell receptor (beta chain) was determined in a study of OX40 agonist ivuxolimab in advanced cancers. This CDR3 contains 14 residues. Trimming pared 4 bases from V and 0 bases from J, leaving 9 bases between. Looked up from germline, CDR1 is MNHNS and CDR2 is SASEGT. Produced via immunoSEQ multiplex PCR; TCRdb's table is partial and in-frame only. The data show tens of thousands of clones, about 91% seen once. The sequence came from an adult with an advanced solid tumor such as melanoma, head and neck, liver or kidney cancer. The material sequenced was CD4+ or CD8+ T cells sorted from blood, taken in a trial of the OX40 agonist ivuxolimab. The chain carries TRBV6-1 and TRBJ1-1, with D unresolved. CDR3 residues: CASSGIGVNTEAFF. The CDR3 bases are TGTGCCAGCAGTGGAATCGGGGTGAACACTGAAGCTTTCTTT.